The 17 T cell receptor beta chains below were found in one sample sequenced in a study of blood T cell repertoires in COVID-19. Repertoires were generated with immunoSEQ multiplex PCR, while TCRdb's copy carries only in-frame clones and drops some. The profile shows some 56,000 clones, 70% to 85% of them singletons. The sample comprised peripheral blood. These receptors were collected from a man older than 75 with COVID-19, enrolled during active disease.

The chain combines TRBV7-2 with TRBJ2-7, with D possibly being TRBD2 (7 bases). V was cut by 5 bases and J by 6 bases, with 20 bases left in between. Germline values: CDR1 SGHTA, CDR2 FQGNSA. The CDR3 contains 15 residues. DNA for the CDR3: TGTGCCAGCAGCGAGCATCAAGGGGGGGCGGTCGAGCAGTACTTC. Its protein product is CASSEHQGGAVEQYF.

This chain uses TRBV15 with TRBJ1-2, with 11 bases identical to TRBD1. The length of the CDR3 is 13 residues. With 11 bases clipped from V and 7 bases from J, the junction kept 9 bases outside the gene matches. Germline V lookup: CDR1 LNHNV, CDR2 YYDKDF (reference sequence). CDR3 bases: TGTGCCTCACAATCGGACAGGGGGCTTGGCTACACCTTC. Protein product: CASQSDRGLGYTF.

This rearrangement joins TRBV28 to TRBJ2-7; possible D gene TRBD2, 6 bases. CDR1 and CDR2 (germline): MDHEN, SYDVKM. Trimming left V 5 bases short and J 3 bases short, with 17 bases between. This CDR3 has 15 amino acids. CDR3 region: CASSIFGTGDYEQYF. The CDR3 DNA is TGTGCCAGCAGTATTTTCGGGACTGGAGACTACGAGCAGTACTTC.

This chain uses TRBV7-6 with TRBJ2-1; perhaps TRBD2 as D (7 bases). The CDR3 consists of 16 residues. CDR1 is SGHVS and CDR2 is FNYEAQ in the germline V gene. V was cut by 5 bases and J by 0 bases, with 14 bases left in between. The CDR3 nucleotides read TGTGCCAGCAGCCCGTGGGGAGGGGGCTCCTACAATGAGCAGTTCTTC. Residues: CASSPWGGGSYNEQFF.

In DNA form, the CDR3 reads TGCGCCAGCCAGGAGGGGTTGCATCAGCCCCAGCATTTT. This sequence encodes CASQEGLHQPQHF. The chain links TRBV4-1 to TRBJ1-5, with D perhaps matching TRBD1 (5 bases). The V gene's germline CDR1 is MGHRA and CDR2 YSYEKL. This CDR3 has 13 amino acids. The germline V and J ends were trimmed by 8 bases and 5 bases, with 13 bases remaining between them.

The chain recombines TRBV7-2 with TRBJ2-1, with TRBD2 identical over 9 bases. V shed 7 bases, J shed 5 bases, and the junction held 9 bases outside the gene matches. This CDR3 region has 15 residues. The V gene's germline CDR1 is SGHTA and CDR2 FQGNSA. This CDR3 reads CASTLTSGPHNEQFF. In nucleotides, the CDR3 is TGTGCCAGCACCCTGACTAGCGGTCCCCACAATGAGCAGTTCTTC.

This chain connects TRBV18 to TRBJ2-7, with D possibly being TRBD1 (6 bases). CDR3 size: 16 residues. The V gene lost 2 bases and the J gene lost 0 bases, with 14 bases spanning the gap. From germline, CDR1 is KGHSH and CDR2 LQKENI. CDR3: CASSPGGRVGSYEQYF. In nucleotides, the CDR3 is TGTGCCAGCTCACCAGGGGGCCGGGTGGGCTCCTACGAGCAGTACTTC.

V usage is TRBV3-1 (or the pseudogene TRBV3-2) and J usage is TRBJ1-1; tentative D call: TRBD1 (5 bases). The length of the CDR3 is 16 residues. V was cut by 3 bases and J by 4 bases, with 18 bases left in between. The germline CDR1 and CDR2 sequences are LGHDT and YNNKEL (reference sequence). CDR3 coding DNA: TGTGCCAGCAGCCAGACGGGGGAATTAAGGGGCACTGAAGCTTTCTTT. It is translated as CASSQTGELRGTEAFF.

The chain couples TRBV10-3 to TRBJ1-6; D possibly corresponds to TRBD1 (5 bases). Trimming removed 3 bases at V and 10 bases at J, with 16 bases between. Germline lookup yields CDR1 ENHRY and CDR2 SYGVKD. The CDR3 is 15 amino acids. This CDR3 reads CAISDQRGEKSPLHF. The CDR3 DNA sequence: TGTGCCATCAGTGATCAGCGGGGGGAAAAGTCACCCCTCCACTTT.

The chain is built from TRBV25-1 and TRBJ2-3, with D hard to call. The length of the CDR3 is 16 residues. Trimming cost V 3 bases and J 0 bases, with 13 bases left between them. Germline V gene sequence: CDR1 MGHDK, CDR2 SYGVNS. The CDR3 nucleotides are TGTGCCAGCAGTGATCATCTAGAACTTAGCACAGATACGCAGTATTTT. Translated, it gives CASSDHLELSTDTQYF.

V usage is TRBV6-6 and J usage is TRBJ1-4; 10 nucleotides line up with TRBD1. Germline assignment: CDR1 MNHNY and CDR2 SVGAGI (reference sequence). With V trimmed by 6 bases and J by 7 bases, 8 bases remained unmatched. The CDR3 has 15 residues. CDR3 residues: CASRPDRGRSEKLFF. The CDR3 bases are TGTGCCAGCAGGCCCGACAGGGGGCGAAGTGAAAAACTGTTTTTT.

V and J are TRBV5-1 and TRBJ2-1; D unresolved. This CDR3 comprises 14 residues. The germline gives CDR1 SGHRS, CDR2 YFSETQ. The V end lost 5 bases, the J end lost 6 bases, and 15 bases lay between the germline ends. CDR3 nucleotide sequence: TGCGCCAGCAGTGGCTTAATGTCTGGCAATGAGCAGTTCTTC. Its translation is CASSGLMSGNEQFF.

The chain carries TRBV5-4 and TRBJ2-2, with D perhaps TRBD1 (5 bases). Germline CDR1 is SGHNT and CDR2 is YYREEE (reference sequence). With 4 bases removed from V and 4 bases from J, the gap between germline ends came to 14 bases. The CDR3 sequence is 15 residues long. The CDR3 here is CASSGASGFTGELFF. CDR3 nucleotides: TGTGCCAGCAGCGGGGCCTCAGGGTTCACCGGGGAGCTGTTTTTT.

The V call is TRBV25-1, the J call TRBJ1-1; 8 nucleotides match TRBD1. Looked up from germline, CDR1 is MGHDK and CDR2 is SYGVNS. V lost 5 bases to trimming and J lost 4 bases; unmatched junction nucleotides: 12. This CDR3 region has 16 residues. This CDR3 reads CASSQLRTGRVTEAFF. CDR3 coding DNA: TGTGCCAGCAGTCAACTCCGGACAGGGAGGGTCACTGAAGCTTTCTTT.

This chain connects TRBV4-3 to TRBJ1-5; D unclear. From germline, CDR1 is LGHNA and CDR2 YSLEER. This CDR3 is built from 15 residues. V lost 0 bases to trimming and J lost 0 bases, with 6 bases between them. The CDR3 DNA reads TGCGCCAGCAGCCAAGATCCCAATAGCAATCAGCCCCAGCATTTT. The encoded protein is CASSQDPNSNQPQHF.

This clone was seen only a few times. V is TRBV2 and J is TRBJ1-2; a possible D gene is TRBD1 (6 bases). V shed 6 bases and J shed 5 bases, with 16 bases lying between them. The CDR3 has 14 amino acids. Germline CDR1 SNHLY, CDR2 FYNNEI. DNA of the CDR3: TGTGCCAGCAGGCCGGGACACGGTGATTATGGCTACACCTTC. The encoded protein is CASRPGHGDYGYTF.

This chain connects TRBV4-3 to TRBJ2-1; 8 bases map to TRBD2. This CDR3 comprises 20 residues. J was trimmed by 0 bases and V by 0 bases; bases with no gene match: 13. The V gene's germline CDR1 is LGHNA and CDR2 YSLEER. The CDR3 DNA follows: TGCGCCAGCAGCCAAGATCTCCCAGCGGGGGCAACGAGCTCCTACAATGAGCAGTTCTTC. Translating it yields CASSQDLPAGATSSYNEQFF.